This T cell receptor beta chain was captured in a study of cytomegalovirus exposure and HLA in healthy donors. Whole-study results and caveats: It was reportedly the case that the classifier diagnosed cytomegalovirus status with high specificity and sensitivity. Rare sequences made up most TCRs, while some public TCRs were found in many donors.

Sequencing used immunoSEQ multiplex PCR; TCRdb keeps in-frame clones, though not all of them. In the table there are 180,000 or so clones, more than 75% of which are singletons. This CDR3 spans 13 amino acids. CDR1 MDHEN and CDR2 SYDVKM come from the germline V gene. V was clipped by 7 bases and J by 6 bases; unmatched bases: 8. As concerns this clone: Its antigen is unidentified.

The V and J genes are TRBV28 and TRBJ1-1; TRBD1 agrees at 7 bases. The sequenced sample consisted of PBMCs. The sequence came from a man aged 18 to 30 in good health and CMV-seropositive. CDR3: CASTRGARSEAFF. The CDR3 nucleotides read TGTGCCAGCACCAGGGGGGCGAGGTCTGAAGCTTTCTTT. Together with reference TRBV28 and TRBJ1-1, the CDR3 gives the full variable domain: DVKVTQSSRYLVKRTGEKVFLECVQDMDHENMFWYRQDPGLGLRLIYFSYDVKMKEKGDIPEGYSVSREKKERFSLILESASTNQTSMYLCASTRGARSEAFFGQGTRLTVV.